This T cell receptor beta chain comes out of a study of blood T cell repertoires in COVID-19. Turning to the study itself: Some COVID-19 samples were acute and others convalescent; all came from the United States, Italy and Spain. T cells, B-cell-depleted T cells, or PBMCs supplied cDNA or gDNA.

This CDR3 contains 13 residues. On this clone: The junction departs from germline at one end; a sequencing error may be responsible.

Assay used: immunoSEQ multiplex PCR; TCRdb lists only in-frame clones, some missing. The data hold 50,000 to 70,000 clones, with roughly 82% observed a single time. Sequencing input: peripheral blood. The TCR was taken from a woman in her fifties or sixties with acute or convalescent COVID-19. The chain is built from TRBV12-3 or TRBV12-4 and TRBJ1-2; TRBD1 is a possible D gene (5 bases). The CDR3 sequence: CASSQTANYGYTF. CDR3 bases: TGTGCCAGCAGCCAGACAGCTAATTATGGCTACACCTTC.